A selection of T cell receptor beta chains follows, all from one sample in a study of blood T cell repertoires in COVID-19. The protocol was immunoSEQ multiplex PCR, while the TCRdb copy is restricted to in-frame clones and leaves out a portion. Seen here are some 490,000 clones, less than 90% observed once, and the top ten hold 8% to 9.5%. The sample was PBMCs or T cells enriched from blood (not recorded which). The receptor set was obtained from a woman aged 55-69 years who had recovered from COVID-19. CDR3s include the opening cysteine and the closing phenylalanine or tryptophan. Fields, in order: CDR3 length, V gene, clone size, J gene, D gene, CDR3 DNA, CDR3 protein. D genes are given only for firm matches. Clone size, where shown, is once, few, many, or a class for clones that have expanded.

14,TRBV28,-,TRBJ1-1,-,TGTGCCAGCATCCAACCCACAGGGCCCACTGAAGCTTTCTTT,CASIQPTGPTEAFF
15,TRBV2,-,TRBJ1-2,-,TGTGCCAGCAGTGGGGGGACTGGGGTTGACTATGGCTACACCTTC,CASSGGTGVDYGYTF
15,TRBV18,-,TRBJ1-2,TRBD1,TGTGCCAGCTCTCCAGCCCCGACAGGGGAGACTGGCTACACCTTC,CASSPAPTGETGYTF
12,TRBV12-3/TRBV12-4,-,TRBJ2-4,TRBD2,TGTGCCAGCAGATTAGCGGGAGACATTCAGTACTTC,CASRLAGDIQYF
14,TRBV6-5,-,TRBJ2-3,-,TGTGCCAGCTTGAGCCCGGGATTCACAGATACGCAGTATTTT,CASLSPGFTDTQYF
16,TRBV14,-,TRBJ2-3,TRBD1,TGTGCCAGCAGCCAAGTTGAGGCAGGGGGTAGAGATACGCAGTATTTT,CASSQVEAGGRDTQYF
14,TRBV7-2,-,TRBJ2-3,TRBD2,TGTGCCAGCAGCTTGAGCGGGGGTTCAGATACGCAGTATTTT,CASSLSGGSDTQYF
12,TRBV5-4,-,TRBJ1-1,-,TGTGCCAGCAGCTTTAGTTACACTGAAGCTTTCTTT,CASSFSYTEAFF
15,TRBV6-5,-,TRBJ2-1,TRBD2,TGTGCCAGCAGAGTCCGCGGGGGGATGTACAATGAGCAGTTCTTC,CASRVRGGMYNEQFF
16,TRBV10-3,-,TRBJ2-2,TRBD1,TGTGCCATGGGGCAGACCGACAGGGCGAGCACCGGGGAGCTGTTTTTT,CAMGQTDRASTGELFF
14,TRBV18,-,TRBJ1-2,TRBD1,TGTGCCAGCTCACAGGGGGCGAGAGGCTATGGCTACACCTTC,CASSQGARGYGYTF
13,TRBV25-1,-,TRBJ2-3,TRBD1,TGTGCCAGCAAAAGGGGGCTCACAGATACGCAGTATTTT,CASKRGLTDTQYF
14,TRBV7-9,few,TRBJ2-1,TRBD2,TGTGCCATATCCCCAGCGGGGGGGTTTTCTGAGCAGTTCTTC,CAISPAGGFSEQFF
14,TRBV2,-,TRBJ1-2,-,TGTGCCAGCAGTGGGTCGGGGGGCCACTATGGCTACACCTTC,CASSGSGGHYGYTF
14,TRBV7-2,-,TRBJ1-2,-,TGTGCCAGCAGCTTCGGGGGGGCGTTCTATGGCTACACCTTC,CASSFGGAFYGYTF
15,TRBV14,-,TRBJ1-6,-,TGTGCCAGCAGCCAAGGATTGGAGGGAAGGACACCCCTCCACTTT,CASSQGLEGRTPLHF
13,TRBV30,-,TRBJ1-2,TRBD1,TGTGCCTGGGGGGGACAGGGAAGATATGGCTACACCTTC,CAWGGQGRYGYTF
13,TRBV30,-,TRBJ1-2,-,TGTGCCTGGAGTGTAGCGACGACCTATGGCTACACCTTC,CAWSVATTYGYTF
14,TRBV30,-,TRBJ2-2,-,TGTGCCTGGAGTGCGACAGGGAACACCGGGGAGCTGTTTTTT,CAWSATGNTGELFF
14,TRBV27,once,TRBJ1-5,-,TGTGCCAGCAGTTTAGTGGGCCCAGGGCAGCCCCAGCATTTT,CASSLVGPGQPQHF
18,TRBV6-1,-,TRBJ1-6,-,TGTGCCAGCAGTGAAGGACCTCCTTGGCAGCGGCCTAATTCACCCCTCCACTTT,CASSEGPPWQRPNSPLHF
15,TRBV4-1,-,TRBJ1-5,-,TGCGCCAGCAGCCAGGTCAGGGCCAGCAATCAGCCCCAGCATTTT,CASSQVRASNQPQHF
14,TRBV3-1/TRBV3-2,-,TRBJ2-2,TRBD1,TGTGCCAGCAGCTGGACAGGGGAGTCCGGGGAGCTGTTTTTT,CASSWTGESGELFF
16,TRBV30,-,TRBJ2-1,-,TGTGCCTGGAGTGGGGGAGGCCCAAGCTCCTACAATGAGCAGTTCTTC,CAWSGGGPSSYNEQFF
14,TRBV30,-,TRBJ1-1,-,TGTGCCTGGAGTGTAGCCAGGGGATCCACTGAAGCTTTCTTT,CAWSVARGSTEAFF
14,TRBV19,-,TRBJ1-3,-,TGTGCCAGTAGTATTTCCAGTTCTGGAAACACCATATATTTT,CASSISSSGNTIYF
15,TRBV25-1,-,TRBJ2-2,-,TGTGCCAGCAGTTCCCGACTGCGTAATTCCGGGGAGCTGTTTTTT,CASSSRLRNSGELFF
14,TRBV7-9,few,TRBJ2-7,-,TGTGCCAGCAGTCCTCAGGGGAGCGGCTACGAGCAGTACTTC,CASSPQGSGYEQYF
12,TRBV6-5,-,TRBJ2-3,-,TGTGCCACCGAGGGCGGCACAGATACGCAGTATTTT,CATEGGTDTQYF
16,TRBV10-3,few,TRBJ1-3,-,TGTGCCATCAGTGAGCCTCAGGCGTTCTCTGGAAACACCATATATTTT,CAISEPQAFSGNTIYF
15,TRBV5-4,-,TRBJ2-7,-,TGTGCCAGCAGCTTAAAACAGTACCTCCCCTACGAGCAGTACTTC,CASSLKQYLPYEQYF
16,TRBV6-5,-,TRBJ1-6,TRBD1,TGTGCCAGCAGTTCCGGGGACAGGGGGCTTGGGTCACCCCTCCACTTT,CASSSGDRGLGSPLHF
10,TRBV27,-,TRBJ2-7,-,TGTGCCAGCGGTCAGGGCGAGCAGTACTTC,CASGQGEQYF
14,TRBV18,-,TRBJ2-7,TRBD2,TGTGCCAGCTCACCAGACCGGGGGGTGTACGAGCAGTACTTC,CASSPDRGVYEQYF
14,TRBV7-9,-,TRBJ1-1,-,TGTGCCAGCACCATCAGTAAGGGGCAGGGTGAAGCTTTCTTT,CASTISKGQGEAFF
14,TRBV18,-,TRBJ2-5,TRBD1,TGTGCCAGCTCTCCCAGGACAGGACAAGAGACCCAGTACTTC,CASSPRTGQETQYF
17,TRBV28,-,TRBJ1-4,TRBD1,TGTGCCAGCAGTTTAGGGAAACAGGGGGCATCTAATGAAAAACTGTTTTTT,CASSLGKQGASNEKLFF
12,TRBV29-1,-,TRBJ1-2,-,TGCAGCGTTGTTGGCGGAGTCTATGGCTACACCTTC,CSVVGGVYGYTF
13,TRBV11-2,-,TRBJ1-4,TRBD1,TGTGCCAGCAGCTTGACAGGGAGTGAAAAACTGTTTTTT,CASSLTGSEKLFF
15,TRBV9,-,TRBJ1-3,TRBD1,TGTGCCAGCAGCGTTAGGACAGGGACTGGAAACACCATATATTTT,CASSVRTGTGNTIYF
13,TRBV9,-,TRBJ1-1,TRBD1,TGTGCCAGCGGGACAGGGGCGAACACTGAAGCTTTCTTT,CASGTGANTEAFF
17,TRBV2,-,TRBJ2-2,TRBD1,TGTGCCAGCACCCTACCGAGACCGGGACAGGGGACCGGGGAGCTGTTTTTT,CASTLPRPGQGTGELFF
14,TRBV18,-,TRBJ1-5,-,TGTGCCAGCTCACCAGGGCCTAGCAATCAGCCCCAGCATTTT,CASSPGPSNQPQHF
16,TRBV3-1/TRBV3-2,-,TRBJ2-1,TRBD2,TGTGCCAGCAGCCATAGTCCAGCGGGGGCATACAATGAGCAGTTCTTC,CASSHSPAGAYNEQFF
15,TRBV18,-,TRBJ1-2,-,TGTGCCAGCTCACCGGGACTGATGATCGTGGATGGCTACACCTTC,CASSPGLMIVDGYTF
16,TRBV5-1,-,TRBJ2-5,TRBD2,TGCGCCAGCAGCTTTTACAGCGGGGGGGCCGGGGAGACCCAGTACTTC,CASSFYSGGAGETQYF
14,TRBV24-1,once,TRBJ1-1,-,TGTGCCACCAGTGATGGCGGGGGGAACACTGAAGCTTTCTTT,CATSDGGGNTEAFF
16,TRBV7-9,-,TRBJ2-1,TRBD2,TGTGCCAGCAGCTTCCGTAGCGGGGGGGCCGACAATGAGCAGTTCTTC,CASSFRSGGADNEQFF
11,TRBV12-3/TRBV12-4,-,TRBJ1-1,TRBD1,TGTGCCAGCAGCAGCCGACAGGGGCCCAGCTTT,CASSSRQGPSF
13,TRBV4-1,-,TRBJ1-2,TRBD1,TGCGCCAGCAGCCGACAGGGGAAGGATGGCTACACCTTC,CASSRQGKDGYTF
16,TRBV19,-,TRBJ1-1,-,TGTGCCAGTAGTATCGAAGCGAGCAGTTGGAACACTGAAGCTTTCTTT,CASSIEASSWNTEAFF
16,TRBV4-1,-,TRBJ2-5,-,TGCGCCAGCAGCCAAGGGGGGCGGGGGACCCAAGAGACCCAGTACTTC,CASSQGGRGTQETQYF
14,TRBV4-1,-,TRBJ2-7,-,TGCGCCAGCAGCCAACCCGGGGGGCCCTACGAGCAGTACTTC,CASSQPGGPYEQYF
14,TRBV7-2,-,TRBJ1-6,-,TGTGCCAGCAGCTTAGTCCAGGGTGGTTCACCCCTCCACTTT,CASSLVQGGSPLHF
13,TRBV27,few,TRBJ1-5,-,TGTGCCAGCAGCGGACAGAGCAATCAGCCCCAGCATTTT,CASSGQSNQPQHF
15,TRBV27,-,TRBJ2-5,-,TGTGCCAGCAGCCGCCTTGGCGGGTTACAAGAGACCCAGTACTTC,CASSRLGGLQETQYF